This TCR beta chain was found in a study of a mutant IDH1 vaccine in newly diagnosed glioma. On the study more broadly: Treated individuals were roughly 62% male and approximately 38% female, averaging roughly 39 years of age. Those enrolled had earlier been treated with radiotherapy, temozolomide, or both, mostly both.

Study conclusions and caveats: There were vaccine-induced immune responses in 85% to 95% of the patients.

The repertoire was sequenced with immunoSEQ multiplex PCR; TCRdb's copy has only in-frame clones and lacks some. Of under 65,000 clones in the sample, 80% to 90% were seen once. A remark on this clone: The antigen remains unidentified.

Time point denoted: baseline, week 1 (first vaccination visit). Treatment specified: pre-vaccination baseline after standard-of-care therapy. Tumors from donors were new WHO grade 3 or 4 IDH1-mutant astrocytomas with ATRX loss. The length of the CDR3 is 12 residues. Per the germline V gene, CDR1 is SEHNR and CDR2 is FQNEAQ (reference sequence). Deletions cut 2 bases from V and 4 bases from J, with 4 bases between. The sample was PBMCs, taken from a glioma patient treated with radiotherapy, temozolomide or both. The chain links TRBV7-9 to TRBJ2-3; no reliable D call. This sequence originates from a man younger than 30 with glioma. In DNA, the CDR3 is TGTGCCAGCAGCTTATTCGCAGATACGCAGTATTTT. It translates to CASSLFADTQYF. The full variable domain, rest sourced from reference TRBV7-9 and TRBJ2-3, is DTGVSQNPRHKITKRGQNVTFRCDPISEHNRLYWYRQTLGQGPEFLTYFQNEAQLEKSRLLSDRFSAERPKGSFSTLEIQRTEQGDSAMYLCASSLFADTQYFGPGTRLTVL.